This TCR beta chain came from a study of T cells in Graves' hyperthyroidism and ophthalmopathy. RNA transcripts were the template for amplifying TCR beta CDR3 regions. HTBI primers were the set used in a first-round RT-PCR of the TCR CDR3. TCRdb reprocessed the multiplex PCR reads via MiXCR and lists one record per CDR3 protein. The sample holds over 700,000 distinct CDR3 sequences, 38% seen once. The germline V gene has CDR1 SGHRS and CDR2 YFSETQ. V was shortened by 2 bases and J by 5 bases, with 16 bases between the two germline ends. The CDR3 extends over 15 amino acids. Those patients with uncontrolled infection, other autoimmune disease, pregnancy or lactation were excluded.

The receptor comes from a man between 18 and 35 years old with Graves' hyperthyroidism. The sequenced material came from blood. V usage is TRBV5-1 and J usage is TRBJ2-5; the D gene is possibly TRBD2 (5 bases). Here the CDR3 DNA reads TGCGCCAGCAGCTTAGAGGGTGGGGTACGGGAGACCCAGTACTTC. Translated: CASSLEGGVRETQYF.